These 5 T cell receptor beta chains originate from one sample sequenced in a study of tumor-infiltrating lymphocytes in oesophageal squamous cell carcinoma. In TCRdb, the PCR reads were re-called with MiXCR into one record per CDR3 protein. The repertoire holds just over 20,000 distinct CDR3 sequences, with 36% as singletons. Material: esophageal tumor tissue. The receptors derive from a male donor with esophageal squamous cell carcinoma.

This clonotype came up once. V gene TRBV3-1 combines with J gene TRBJ1-2, with 9 bases that match TRBD1. The CDR3 loop spans 17 amino acids. Looked up from germline, CDR1 is LGHDT and CDR2 is YNNKEL (reference sequence). The junction had 9 bases not matched to a gene; V was cut back by 4 bases and J by 0 bases. Here the CDR3 DNA reads TGTGCCAGCAGCCTACGACAGGGGGGGAAAGCTAACTATGGCTACACCTTC. It encodes CASSLRQGGKANYGYTF.

This clonotype was seen just once. The chain joins TRBV5-1 to TRBJ2-5; D might be TRBD1 (6 bases). V lost 0 bases and J lost 3, with 18 bases in between. Germline CDR1 reads SGHRS; CDR2 reads YFSETQ. The CDR3 has 17 residues. The CDR3 sequence: CASSLVGWGAGEETQYF. In DNA form, the CDR3 reads TGCGCCAGCAGCTTGGTGGGTTGGGGCGCAGGGGAAGAGACCCAGTACTTC.

This clonotype was found a few times. The chain has TRBV19 and TRBJ2-7, with 11 bases that match TRBD2. This CDR3 has 17 amino acids. After removal of 6 bases from V and 7 bases from J, the junction contained 17 bases not matched to a gene. Per germline, CDR1 LNHDA and CDR2 SQIVND (reference sequence). The CDR3 DNA sequence: TGTGCCAGTAGGGAACTAGCGGGAGTTCGAGGGTACAATGAGCAGTACTTC. It is translated as CASRELAGVRGYNEQYF.

This clonotype was counted ten times or more. The rearrangement uses TRBV6-1 and TRBJ1-1, with D unresolved. CDR3 length equals 15 residues. Per the germline V gene, CDR1 is MNHNS and CDR2 is SASEGT. V gave up 7 bases and J gave up 0 bases, with 15 bases separating them. Written as DNA, the CDR3 is TGTGCCAGCACCGTGAGTAACAGAATGAACACTGAAGCTTTCTTT. Amino acids: CASTVSNRMNTEAFF.

The chain joins TRBV7-8 to TRBJ1-4, with 7 nucleotides matching TRBD1. Germline trimming cut 4 bases from V and 4 bases from J; bases unmatched to any gene: 6. The CDR3 loop spans 15 amino acids. From germline, CDR1 is SGHVS and CDR2 FQNEAQ. The CDR3, as DNA: TGTGCCAGCAGCTGGAGGGACAGAGATAATGAAAAACTGTTTTTT. Its translation: CASSWRDRDNEKLFF.